These 14 T cell receptor beta chains were all obtained from the same sample, sequenced in a study of T-cell memory formation after mild COVID-19. Using its own MiXCR run on the 5' RACE reads, TCRdb lists one record per CDR3 protein. The repertoire holds more than 300,000 distinct CDR3 sequences, roughly 19% seen once, with 21% in the top ten. The sample was PBMCs or a T cell subset sorted from them (not recorded which). All receptors derive from a man younger than 35 who had mild COVID-19 (a few samples of this study predate the infection). Cell type and time point are not known.

The chain carries TRBV20-1 and TRBJ2-5; no clear D. The V end was cut by 5 bases, the J end by 1 base, with 5 bases between. CDR1 is DFQATT, CDR2 SNEGSKA, per germline (reference sequence). CDR3 length: 11 amino acids. This CDR3 is CSALFQETQYF. The CDR3 DNA sequence: TGCAGTGCTCTATTCCAAGAGACCCAGTACTTC.

This clonotype was observed a handful of times. The chain uses TRBV7-6 and TRBJ1-6, with a possible D match to TRBD1 (6 bases). CDR1 and CDR2 (germline): SGHVS, FNYEAQ. The CDR3 consists of 14 residues. Trimming removed 4 bases from V and 7 bases from J, with 11 bases in between. In nucleotides, the CDR3 is TGTGCCAGCAGCTATCGGGACACCAATTCACCCCTCCACTTT. This translates into CASSYRDTNSPLHF. Supplemented by reference TRBV7-6 and TRBJ1-6, the full variable domain reads GAGVSQSPRYKVTKRGQDVALRCDPISGHVSLYWYRQALGQGPEFLTYFNYEAQQDKSGLPNDRFSAERPEGSISTLTIQRTEQRDSAMYRCASSYRDTNSPLHFGNGTRLTVT.

This sequence joins TRBV5-1 and TRBJ2-7, with D perhaps TRBD1 or TRBD2 (6 bases each). This CDR3 comprises 15 residues. Germline lookup yields CDR1 SGHRS and CDR2 YFSETQ. V shed 9 bases and J shed 2 bases, with 21 bases lying between them. The CDR3 reads CATLSGAIRPYEQYF. CDR3 nucleotide sequence: TGCGCCACCCTCTCGGGGGCCATTAGACCCTACGAGCAGTACTTC.

This chain joins TRBV20-1 and TRBJ1-1; tentatively, D is TRBD1 (6 bases). Germline CDR1 reads DFQATT; CDR2 reads SNEGSKA (reference sequence). CDR3 length equals 16 residues. V lost 1 base and J lost 0, with 15 bases in between. In nucleotides, the CDR3 is TGCAGTGCTAGAGGCGGACAGCGTGGGATGAACACTGAAGCTTTCTTT. Amino acids: CSARGGQRGMNTEAFF.

This clonotype was observed a few times. The chain couples TRBV11-1 to TRBJ2-7, with 9 positions matching TRBD2. This CDR3 has 17 residues. Looked up from germline, CDR1 is SGHAT and CDR2 is FQDESV (reference sequence). The CDR3: CASSLSPLAGLSYEKYV. The CDR3 bases are TGTGCCAGCAGCTTATCTCCGCTAGCGGGGCTATCCTACGAGAAGTACGTC.

This clonotype has a handful of counts. The chain recombines TRBV5-1 with TRBJ1-1; TRBD1 might be the D (5 bases). Trimming pared 0 bases from V and 4 bases from J, leaving 16 bases between. Per the germline V gene, CDR1 is SGHRS and CDR2 is YFSETQ. The CDR3 has 16 amino acids. The CDR3 here is CASSLVPRARFTEAFF. The CDR3 DNA follows: TGCGCCAGCAGCTTGGTTCCCAGGGCTAGGTTCACTGAAGCTTTCTTT.

Concerning this clonotype itself: This may come from a read error, since a much larger clone is one base off. The chain is built from TRBV7-2 and TRBJ1-2; 10 nucleotides align to TRBD1. Trimming removed 7 bases from V and 2 bases from J; junction bases left unmatched: 4. Germline V CDR1 and CDR2: SGHTA, FQGNSA. The CDR3 is 14 amino acids. In DNA form, the CDR3 reads TGTGCCAGCATCACGACAGGGGGCAACTATGGCTACACCTTC. It is translated as CASITTGGNYGYTF.

A few counts support this clonotype. The chain uses TRBV6-6 and TRBJ2-1; D is possibly TRBD1 (6 bases). Trimming stripped 0 bases from V and 7 bases from J, with 22 bases between. The germline V gene encodes CDR1 MNHNY and CDR2 SVGAGI (reference sequence). This CDR3 contains 18 residues. The CDR3 DNA reads TGTGCCAGCAGTTACTCGACGTCAGGGGCGAGGAATGGGAATGAGCAGTTCTTC. This codes for CASSYSTSGARNGNEQFF.

This clonotype was seen a handful of times. This chain uses TRBV7-9 with TRBJ1-2; D not resolved. CDR3 length: 14 residues. The ends were cut back, 2 bases at V and 4 bases at J, with 11 bases in the middle. Per the germline V gene, CDR1 is SEHNR and CDR2 is FQNEAQ (reference sequence). CDR3 residues: CASSLIGRSYGYTF. The CDR3 DNA sequence: TGTGCCAGCAGCTTAATTGGCAGAAGCTATGGCTACACCTTC.

The rearrangement uses TRBV24-1 and TRBJ2-3; no clear D gene. With 8 bases removed from V and 2 bases from J, the gap between germline ends came to 10 bases. The CDR3 loop spans 13 amino acids. Germline loops: CDR1 KGHDR, CDR2 SFDVKD. The DNA for the CDR3 is TGTGCCACCATGGACGTTGACACAGATACGCAGTATTTT. It encodes CATMDVDTDTQYF.

This clonotype occurred a few times. V is TRBV7-2 and J is TRBJ2-7, with a weak D call TRBD2 (6 bases). Trimming left V 6 bases short and J 2 bases short, with 14 bases between. The CDR3 has 14 residues. Germline CDR1 and CDR2: SGHTA and FQGNSA. The CDR3 DNA follows: TGTGCCAGCAGATTGGGGACTTACCCCTACGAGCAGTACTTC. This translates into CASRLGTYPYEQYF. Looking up the rest from reference TRBV7-2 and TRBJ2-7 gives the full variable domain: GAGVSQSPSNKVTEKGKDVELRCDPISGHTALYWYRQSLGQGLEFLIYFQGNSAPDKSGLPSDRFSAERTGGSVSTLTIQRTQQEDSAVYLCASRLGTYPYEQYFGPGTRLTVT.

The gene calls are TRBV6-4 and TRBJ2-3; 8 bases match TRBD2. The V and J ends lost 3 bases and 1 base, in that order; junction bases with no gene match: 6. Germline values: CDR1 MRHNA, CDR2 SNTAGT. CDR3 length: 16 amino acids. DNA of the CDR3: TGTGCCAGCAGTGAGGATTCGGGGGGGGGCACAGATACGCAGTATTTT. Amino acids: CASSEDSGGGTDTQYF.

This sequence joins TRBV6-5 and TRBJ1-1; D uncertain. V was cut by 5 bases and J by 1 base, with 14 bases left in between. The germline V gene encodes CDR1 MNHEY and CDR2 SVGAGI. This CDR3 comprises 15 residues. For the CDR3, the DNA is TGTGCCAGCAGTGACCGGACGGCCGAGAACACTGAAGCTTTCTTT. The encoded protein is CASSDRTAENTEAFF.

The chain recombines TRBV2 with TRBJ2-5; TRBD1 is a possible D gene (5 bases). This CDR3 contains 16 residues. Germline lookup yields CDR1 SNHLY and CDR2 FYNNEI. V was trimmed by 6 bases and J by 3 bases, leaving 20 bases between them. CDR3 in DNA: TGTGCCAGCAGCGATGTGGGCCGAGAAGGGGAAGAGACCCAGTACTTC. This sequence encodes CASSDVGREGEETQYF. Based on the CDR3 plus reference TRBV2 and TRBJ2-5, the full variable domain is EPEVTQTPSHQVTQMGQEVILRCVPISNHLYFYWYRQILGQKVEFLVSFYNNEISEKSEIFDDQFSVERPDGSNFTLKIRSTKLEDSAMYFCASSDVGREGEETQYFGPGTRLLVL.